The 5 T cell receptor beta chains reported below all come from one sample, sequenced in a study of blood T cell repertoires in COVID-19. Data came from immunoSEQ multiplex PCR; TCRdb stores just in-frame clones and leaves some out. The table has 70,000 to 90,000 clones, more than 75% seen once; the top ten hold 10% to 15%. Specimen: peripheral blood. All receptors come from a human donor in a cohort sampled during active COVID-19.

V and J are TRBV5-1 and TRBJ2-3; TRBD2 agrees at 11 bases. The ends lost 0 bases at V and 0 bases at J; junction bases unmatched: 0. Germline CDR1 SGHRS, CDR2 YFSETQ. This CDR3 spans 16 amino acids. The CDR3 loop is CASSLGLAGSTDTQYF. DNA of the CDR3: TGCGCCAGCAGCTTGGGACTAGCGGGAAGCACAGATACGCAGTATTTT.

The rearrangement uses TRBV19 and TRBJ1-1; D may be TRBD1 (5 bases). V lost 3 bases and J 6 bases, leaving 11 bases between the germline ends. This CDR3 region has 13 residues. From germline, CDR1 is LNHDA and CDR2 SQIVND (reference sequence). CDR3 coding DNA: TGTGCCAGTAGTATCGACAGTCCGCCTGAAGCTTTCTTT. Protein sequence: CASSIDSPPEAFF. Full variable domain (outside the CDR3, taken from reference TRBV19 and TRBJ1-1): DGGITQSPKYLFRKEGQNVTLSCEQNLNHDAMYWYRQDPGQGLRLIYYSQIVNDFQKGDIAEGYSVSREKKESFPLTVTSAQKNPTAFYLCASSIDSPPEAFFGQGTRLTVV.

The CDR3 coding sequence is TGCGCCAGCACCCACCCGGGACAGCCCAACACTGAAGCTTTCTTT. Translation: CASTHPGQPNTEAFF. The chain has TRBV5-1 and TRBJ1-1; 7 bases fit TRBD1. This CDR3 spans 15 amino acids. The germline V gene encodes CDR1 SGHRS and CDR2 YFSETQ. With 6 bases clipped from V and 2 bases from J, the junction kept 10 bases outside the gene matches.

The chain carries TRBV19 and TRBJ2-6; TRBD2 aligns across 11 bases. V lost 6 bases to trimming and J lost 0 bases; unmatched junction nucleotides: 7. CDR1 is LNHDA and CDR2 is SQIVND in the germline V gene (reference sequence). This CDR3 is 18 amino acids long. CDR3 sequence (DNA): TGTGCCAGTAGGGGGACTAGCGGAACCTACTCTGGGGCCAACGTCCTGACTTTC. Its protein is CASRGTSGTYSGANVLTF.

The rearrangement links TRBV5-1 to TRBJ2-7, with D possibly being TRBD1 (5 bases). V lost 0 bases to trimming and J lost 5 bases, with 6 bases between them. This CDR3 contains 12 residues. The germline CDR1 and CDR2 sequences are SGHRS and YFSETQ. The CDR3 DNA follows: TGCGCCAGCAGCTTGGCAGGGAACGAGCAGTACTTC. This gives the protein CASSLAGNEQYF.